Listed here are 4 T cell receptor beta chains from one sample, sequenced in a study of T cells in Graves' hyperthyroidism and ophthalmopathy (dated by TCRdb to the late 2010s). Libraries were made using multiplex PCR. Reads for this sample came from an Illumina HiSeq 2000. The TCR beta CDR3 regions were amplified from RNA transcripts. The first round of RT-PCR for the TCR CDR3 was performed with the HTBI primer set and the Qiagen OneStep RT-PCR kit. TCRdb took the public reads, trimmed them with fastp at Q25, ran MiXCR for clone calling and kept in-frame beta chains. Entries that share a CDR3 protein sequence are merged under the most common genes and DNA. In all, the sample holds a few hundred thousand distinct CDR3 sequences, and around a sixth of those were seen once. The ten largest account for around 7.8% of the sample. Sequenced input: blood. The receptors were gathered from a young woman with Graves' hyperthyroidism.

In this sample, this clonotype turned up many times. The chain is built from TRBV7-2 and TRBJ2-7, with D perhaps TRBD1 or TRBD2 (5 bases each). CDR3 size: 15 residues. The V gene lost 2 bases and the J gene lost 4 bases, with 15 bases spanning the gap. Germline CDR1 and CDR2: SGHTA and FQGNSA. The CDR3 loop is CASSLSGPPAYEQYF. CDR3 nucleotides: TGTGCCAGCAGCTTATCGGGACCCCCGGCGTACGAGCAGTACTTC.

This rearrangement joins TRBV6-1 to TRBJ2-7, with 9 bases aligning to TRBD2. The CDR3 loop spans 15 amino acids. The V segment lost 5 bases and the J segment 6 bases; nucleotides outside the gene matches: 11. Germline assignment: CDR1 MNHNS and CDR2 SASEGT. CDR3 residues: CASSPPGTSHTEQYF. As DNA, the CDR3 is TGTGCCAGCAGTCCGCCCGGGACTAGCCACACCGAGCAGTACTTC.

This chain uses TRBV15 with TRBJ2-7, with TRBD2 as a possible D gene (6 bases). CDR1 is LNHNV, CDR2 YYDKDF, per germline (reference sequence). The CDR3 covers 13 residues. V was cut by 3 bases and J by 3 bases, with 9 bases left in between. This CDR3 reads CATSSQGGYEQYF. CDR3 bases: TGTGCCACCAGCAGCCAGGGAGGCTACGAGCAGTACTTC.

Note on this clonotype: One junction end does not reproduce the germline sequence, and a read error may be involved. The rearrangement joins TRBV6-9 to TRBJ2-4, with D tentatively TRBD1 (6 bases). This CDR3 is 14 amino acids long. Germline loops: CDR1 MNHGY, CDR2 SVAAGI. DNA for the CDR3: TGTGCCGGCAGCCGCCGGGACACCCAAAACATTCAGTACTTC. This sequence encodes CAGSRRDTQNIQYF.